These 2 T cell receptor beta chains share one sample of origin, sequenced in a study of blood T cell repertoires in COVID-19. Sequencing was performed with immunoSEQ multiplex PCR; in TCRdb, only in-frame clones are kept and a portion is missing. The table has nearly 300,000 clones, roughly 86% seen once. The sequencing sample was made of PBMCs or T cells enriched from blood (not recorded which). All receptors come from a woman aged 50 to 65 who had been exposed to COVID-19.

V and J are TRBV29-1 and TRBJ2-6; possible D gene TRBD1, 6 bases. The CDR3 totals 14 residues. The germline CDR1 and CDR2 sequences are SQVTM and ANQGSEA. Trimming shortened V by 5 bases and J by 2 bases, and 10 bases separated the two germline ends. The CDR3 sequence is CSVLQGAGANVLTF. CDR3 in DNA: TGCAGCGTTTTACAGGGCGCTGGGGCCAACGTCCTGACTTTC.

The chain carries TRBV6-5 and TRBJ1-1, with 9 bases identical to TRBD1. The CDR3 sequence is 15 residues long. The V gene end was trimmed by 5 bases and the J gene end by 3 bases; junction bases not matched to a gene: 7. The germline CDR1 and CDR2 sequences are MNHEY and SVGAGI. The CDR3 nucleotides are TGTGCCAGCAGTCCTTTGACAGGGGGGGACACTGAAGCTTTCTTT. Its protein is CASSPLTGGDTEAFF.